This T cell receptor (beta chain) is drawn from a study of T cells in Graves' hyperthyroidism and ophthalmopathy. Study findings and constraints: The model foresaw ophthalmopathy a median around 6.8 months prior to onset. Most thyroid clonotypes expanded above 0.001 were also detected in blood.

Patients were excluded for uncontrolled infection, other autoimmune disease, pregnancy or lactation. Orbital computed tomography, thyroid ultrasound, serum thyroxine and TRAb, and clinical symptoms together informed the diagnoses. This CDR3 is built from 17 residues. J was trimmed by 1 base and V by 4 bases; bases with no gene match: 15. Per the germline V gene, CDR1 is SQVTM and CDR2 is ANQGSEA. This clonotype was detected many times. The antigen remains undetermined. There were TCR beta CDR3 regions amplified from RNA transcripts. During a first-round RT-PCR of the TCR CDR3, the HTBI primer set was used. TCRdb passed the multiplex PCR reads through MiXCR, listing each CDR3 protein once. The table records 650,000 to 800,000 distinct CDR3 sequences, about 45% of them present only once.

This receptor was obtained from an adult man with Graves' disease, either hyperthyroidism or ophthalmopathy (not recorded which). This chain uses TRBV29-1 with TRBJ1-1; 7 bases line up with TRBD1. Material: peripheral blood or thyroid tissue (not recorded which). CDR3 nucleotide sequence: TGCAGCGTTGGGGGGGCAGGGGGTTCTAGAGGGAACACTGAAGCTTTCTTT. Translated: CSVGGAGGSRGNTEAFF.